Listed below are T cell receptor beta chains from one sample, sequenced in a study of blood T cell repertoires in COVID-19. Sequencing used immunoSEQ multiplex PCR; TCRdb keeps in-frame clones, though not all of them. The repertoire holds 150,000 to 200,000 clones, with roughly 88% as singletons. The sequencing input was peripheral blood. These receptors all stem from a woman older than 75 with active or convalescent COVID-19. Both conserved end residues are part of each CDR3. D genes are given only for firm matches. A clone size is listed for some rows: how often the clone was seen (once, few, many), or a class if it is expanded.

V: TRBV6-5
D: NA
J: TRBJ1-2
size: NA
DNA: TGTGCCAGCAGTTCTCAGGGGCATGGCTACACCTTC
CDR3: CASSSQGHGYTF

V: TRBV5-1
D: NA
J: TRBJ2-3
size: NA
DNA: TGCGCCAGCAGCTACCCAGCAGATACGCAGTATTTT
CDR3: CASSYPADTQYF

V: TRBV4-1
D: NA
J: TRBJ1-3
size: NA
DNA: TGCGCCAGCAGCCAAGCGGGGGGCCAACGGGGAAACACCATATATTTT
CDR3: CASSQAGGQRGNTIYF

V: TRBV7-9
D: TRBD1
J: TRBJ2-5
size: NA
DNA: TGTGCCAGCATCTCGGACAGGGGTCAGACCCAGTACTTC
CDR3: CASISDRGQTQYF

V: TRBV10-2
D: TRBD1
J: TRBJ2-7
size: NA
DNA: TGCGCCAGCAGGCCCCAGGGGGTGGGTAGGACCTACGAGCAGTACTTC
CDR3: CASRPQGVGRTYEQYF

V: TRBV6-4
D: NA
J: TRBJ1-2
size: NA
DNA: TGTGCCAGCAGTGACTCCAGTCAGGGGAACTATGGCTACACCTTC
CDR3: CASSDSSQGNYGYTF

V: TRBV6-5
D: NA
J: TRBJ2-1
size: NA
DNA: TGTGCCAGCAGTTCTCGAGTCTTTCTCTCCAATGAGCAGTTCTTC
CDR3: CASSSRVFLSNEQFF

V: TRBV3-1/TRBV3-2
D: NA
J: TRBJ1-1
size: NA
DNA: TGTGCCAGCAGCCATGGGCGTGGGGCAGGGGCAGAAGCTTTCTTT
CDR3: CASSHGRGAGAEAFF

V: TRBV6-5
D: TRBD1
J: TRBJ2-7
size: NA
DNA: TGTGCCAGCAGCCGGGACAGGGTCTACGAGCAGTACTTC
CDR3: CASSRDRVYEQYF

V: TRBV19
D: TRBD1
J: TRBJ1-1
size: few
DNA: TGTGCCAGTAGTAACGGACAGGTAATCAGACCGGAAGCTTTCTTT
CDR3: CASSNGQVIRPEAFF

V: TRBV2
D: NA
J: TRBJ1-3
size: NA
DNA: TGTGCCAGCAGCGCAGAATTGGGCCATGGAAACACCATATATTTT
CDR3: CASSAELGHGNTIYF

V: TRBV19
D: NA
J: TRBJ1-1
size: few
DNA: TGTGCCAGTAGTATAGCGGGACTCCAGAACACTGAAGCTTTCTTT
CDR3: CASSIAGLQNTEAFF

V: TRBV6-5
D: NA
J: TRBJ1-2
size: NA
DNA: TGTGCCAGCAGTTACTCGATGCGGCGTAACTATGGCTACACCTTC
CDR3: CASSYSMRRNYGYTF

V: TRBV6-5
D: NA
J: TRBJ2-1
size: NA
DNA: TGTGCCAGCAGCCCGATACGAGTCCATGAGCAGTTCTTC
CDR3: CASSPIRVHEQFF

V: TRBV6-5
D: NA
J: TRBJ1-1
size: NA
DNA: TGTGCCAGCAGCTTCCAGGGGACGATTTTCTTT
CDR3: CASSFQGTIFF

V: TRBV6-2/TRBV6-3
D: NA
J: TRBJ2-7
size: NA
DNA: TGTGCCAGCAGTTATGCGGCCCCGTCCTACGAGCAGTACTTC
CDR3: CASSYAAPSYEQYF

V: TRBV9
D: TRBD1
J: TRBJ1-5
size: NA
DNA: TGTGCCAGCAGCGGAACAGGGGGTCAGCCCCAGCATTTT
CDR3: CASSGTGGQPQHF

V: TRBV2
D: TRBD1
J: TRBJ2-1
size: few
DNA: TGTGCCAGCACCCCGGACAGGGTTTTCTATGAGCAGTTCTTC
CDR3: CASTPDRVFYEQFF

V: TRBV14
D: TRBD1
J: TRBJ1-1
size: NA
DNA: TGTGCCAGCAGCCATCAAAACAGGGGAGGGAACACTGAAGCTTTCTTT
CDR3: CASSHQNRGGNTEAFF

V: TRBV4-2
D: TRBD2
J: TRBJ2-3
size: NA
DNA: TGTGCCAGCAGCCAACGCGGACTAGCGGGGGGCACAGATACGCAGTATTTT
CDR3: CASSQRGLAGGTDTQYF

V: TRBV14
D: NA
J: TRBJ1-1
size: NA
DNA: TGTGCCAGCAGCCATCAATCTATGAACACTGAAGCTTTCTTT
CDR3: CASSHQSMNTEAFF

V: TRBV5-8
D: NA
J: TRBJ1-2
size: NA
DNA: TGTGCCAGCAGCTCGCGGACAGCCTCAACCTATGGCTACACCTTC
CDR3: CASSSRTASTYGYTF

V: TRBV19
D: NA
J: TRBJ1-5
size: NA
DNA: TGTGCCAGTAGGTTGGAGGGAGTGGGCAGTCAGCCCCAGCATTTT
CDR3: CASRLEGVGSQPQHF

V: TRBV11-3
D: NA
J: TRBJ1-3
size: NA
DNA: TGTGCCAGCAGCTCAGGGGACTCTGGAAACACCATATATTTT
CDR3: CASSSGDSGNTIYF

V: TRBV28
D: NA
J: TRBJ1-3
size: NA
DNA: TGTGCCAGCAGTTTTAGGTCCGGGGTCGGAAACACCATATATTTT
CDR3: CASSFRSGVGNTIYF

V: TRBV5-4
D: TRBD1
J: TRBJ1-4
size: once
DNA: TGTGCCAGCAGCTTAACCGGGACAGGAGATGAAAAACTGTTTTTT
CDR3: CASSLTGTGDEKLFF

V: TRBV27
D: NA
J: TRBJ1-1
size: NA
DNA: TGTGCCAGCAGTCGGAGGGCATCGGCTGAAGCTTTCTTT
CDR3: CASSRRASAEAFF

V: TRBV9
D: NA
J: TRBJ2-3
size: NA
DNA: TGTGCCAGCAGCGTATTGGTGGGCCCGGATACGCAGTATTTT
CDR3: CASSVLVGPDTQYF

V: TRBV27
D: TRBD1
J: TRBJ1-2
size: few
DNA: TGTGCCAGCAGTTTGTTTGGTGACAGGGGTGGTGATGGCTACACCTTC
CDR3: CASSLFGDRGGDGYTF

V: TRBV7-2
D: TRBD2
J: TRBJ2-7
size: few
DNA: TGTGCCAGCAGCCTCTCTCTAGCGGGGGGTAACTACGAGCAGTACTTC
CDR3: CASSLSLAGGNYEQYF

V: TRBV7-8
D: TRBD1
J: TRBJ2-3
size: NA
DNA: TGTGCCAGCAGCCCTGAGGGACAGGGAACAGATACGCAGTATTTT
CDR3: CASSPEGQGTDTQYF